This passage covers 2 T cell receptor beta chains from one sample sequenced in a study of identical twins. MiXCR, applied by TCRdb to the 5' RACE reads, yields one record per CDR3 protein. The table has roughly 1.6 million distinct CDR3 sequences, under 35% seen once. Sequenced sample: cord blood. These receptors came from a newborn girl in good health.

This clonotype is a singleton in its sample. The V gene is TRBV2, the J gene TRBJ2-2, with 11 nucleotides matching TRBD2. The V gene end was trimmed by 8 bases and the J gene end by 2 bases; junction bases not matched to a gene: 4. The CDR3 consists of 15 residues. Germline V lookup: CDR1 SNHLY, CDR2 FYNNEI. CDR3 residues: CASRSGRANTGELFF. As DNA, the CDR3 is TGTGCCAGCCGTAGCGGGAGGGCTAACACCGGGGAGCTGTTTTTT.

CDR3 bases: TGTGCCAGCAGCTTAGCTTCAGTAGGACGGGGCAAAGAGACCCAGTACTTC. Its translation is CASSLASVGRGKETQYF. The chain links TRBV7-9 to TRBJ2-5; D tentatively fits TRBD1 or TRBD2 (5 bases each). Looked up from germline, CDR1 is SEHNR and CDR2 is FQNEAQ (reference sequence). There are 17 residues in the CDR3. The ends were cut back, 0 bases at V and 3 bases at J, with 17 bases in the middle. The complete variable domain, with remaining parts taken from reference TRBV7-9 and TRBJ2-5, reads DTGVSQNPRHKITKRGQNVTFRCDPISEHNRLYWYRQTLGQGPEFLTYFQNEAQLEKSRLLSDRFSAERPKGSFSTLEIQRTEQGDSAMYLCASSLASVGRGKETQYFGPGTRLLVL.